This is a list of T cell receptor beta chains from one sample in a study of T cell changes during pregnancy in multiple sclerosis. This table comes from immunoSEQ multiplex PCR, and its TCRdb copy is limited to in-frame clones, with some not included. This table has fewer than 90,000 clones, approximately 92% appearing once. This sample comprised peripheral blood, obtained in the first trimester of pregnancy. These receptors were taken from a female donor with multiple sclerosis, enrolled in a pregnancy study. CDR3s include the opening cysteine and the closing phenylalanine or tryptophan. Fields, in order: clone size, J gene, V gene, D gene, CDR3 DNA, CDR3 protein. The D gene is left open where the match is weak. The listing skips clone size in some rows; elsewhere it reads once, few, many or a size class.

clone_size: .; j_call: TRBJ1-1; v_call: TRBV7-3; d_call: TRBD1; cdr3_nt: TGTGCCAGCAGCCCGAGACAGGGGGCTACTGAAGCTTTCTTT; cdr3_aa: CASSPRQGATEAFF
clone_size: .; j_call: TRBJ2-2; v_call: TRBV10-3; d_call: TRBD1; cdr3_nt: TGTGCCAGCTTCGGACAGGGAGCAACCGGGGAGCTGTTTTTT; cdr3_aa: CASFGQGATGELFF
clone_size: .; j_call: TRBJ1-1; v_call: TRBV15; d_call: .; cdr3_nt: TGTGCCACCAGCAGAGATCTCCACAGAGACACTGAAGCTTTCTTT; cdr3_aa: CATSRDLHRDTEAFF
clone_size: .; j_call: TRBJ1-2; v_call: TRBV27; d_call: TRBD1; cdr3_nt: TGTGCCAGCAGTTTATGGTTTGGGACAGCCTATGGCTACACCTTC; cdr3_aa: CASSLWFGTAYGYTF
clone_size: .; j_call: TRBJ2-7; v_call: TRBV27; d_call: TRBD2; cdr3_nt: TGTGCCAGCAGGGGTAGCGGGAGACCTTACGAGCAGTACTTC; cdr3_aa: CASRGSGRPYEQYF
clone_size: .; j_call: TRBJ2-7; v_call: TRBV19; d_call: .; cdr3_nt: TGTGCCAGTAGTATTTTAGGAGGTTCCTACGAGCAGTACTTC; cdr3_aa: CASSILGGSYEQYF
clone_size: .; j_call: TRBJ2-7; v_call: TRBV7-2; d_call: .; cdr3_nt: TGTGCCAGCAGCCTTAACTACGAGCAGTACTTC; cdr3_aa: CASSLNYEQYF
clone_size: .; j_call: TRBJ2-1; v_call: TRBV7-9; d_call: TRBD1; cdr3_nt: TGTGCCAGCAGCCCTAACCCCGACAGGGGGCGGAATGAGCAGTTCTTC; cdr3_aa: CASSPNPDRGRNEQFF
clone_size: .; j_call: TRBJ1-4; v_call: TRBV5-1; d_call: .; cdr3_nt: TGCGCCAGCAGCTCAACGCCCGGGGGGACTAATGAAAAACTGTTTTTT; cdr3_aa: CASSSTPGGTNEKLFF
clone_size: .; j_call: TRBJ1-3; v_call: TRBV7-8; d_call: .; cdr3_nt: TGTGCCAGCAGCTTAGAAGAGGGGAGGGTCGGAAACACCATATATTTT; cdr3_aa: CASSLEEGRVGNTIYF
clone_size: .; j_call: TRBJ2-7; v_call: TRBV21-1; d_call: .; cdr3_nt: TGTGCCAGCAGCAAAGGGGGGGGAATATACGAGCAGTACTTC; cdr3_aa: CASSKGGGIYEQYF
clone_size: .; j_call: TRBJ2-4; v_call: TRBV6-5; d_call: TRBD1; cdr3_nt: TGTGCCAGCAGTGAGGACAGGGGGCGCGGCATTCAGTACTTC; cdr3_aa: CASSEDRGRGIQYF
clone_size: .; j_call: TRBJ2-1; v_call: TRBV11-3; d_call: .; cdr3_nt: TGTGCCAGCAGCTCGACCGGGACCTACAATGAGCAGTTCTTC; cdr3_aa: CASSSTGTYNEQFF
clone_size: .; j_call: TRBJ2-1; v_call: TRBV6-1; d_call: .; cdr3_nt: TGTGCCAGCAGTGAAGAAGGACAGAGGTACAATGAGCAGTTCTTC; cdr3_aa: CASSEEGQRYNEQFF
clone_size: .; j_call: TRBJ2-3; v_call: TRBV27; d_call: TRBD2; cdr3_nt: TGTGCCAGCAGTTCCCAGCGGGAGGGCCACGATACGCAGTATTTT; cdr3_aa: CASSSQREGHDTQYF
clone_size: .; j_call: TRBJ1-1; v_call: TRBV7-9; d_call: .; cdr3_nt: TGTGCCAGCAGCTTAAGTCAGGGATCGAACACTGAAGCTTTCTTT; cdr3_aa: CASSLSQGSNTEAFF
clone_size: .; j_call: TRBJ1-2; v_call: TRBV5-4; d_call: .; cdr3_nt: TGTGCCAGCAGCCCCGACAGGCCCTCCTATGGCTACACCTTC; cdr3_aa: CASSPDRPSYGYTF
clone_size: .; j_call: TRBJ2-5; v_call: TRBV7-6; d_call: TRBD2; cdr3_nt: TGTGCCAGCAGCCAGCGGACTAGCGGGGGATCCGGGGAGACCCAGTACTTC; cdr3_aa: CASSQRTSGGSGETQYF
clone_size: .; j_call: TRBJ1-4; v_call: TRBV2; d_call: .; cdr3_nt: TGTGCCAGCAGTACTCCTCAAGGAGGTGAAAAACTGTTTTTT; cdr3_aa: CASSTPQGGEKLFF
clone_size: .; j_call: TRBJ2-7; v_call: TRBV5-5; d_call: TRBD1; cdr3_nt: TGTGCCAGCAGCCCCCGGACAGGTTTTTTCGAGCAGTACTTC; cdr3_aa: CASSPRTGFFEQYF
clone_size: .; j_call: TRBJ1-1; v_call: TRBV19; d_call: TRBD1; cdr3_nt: TGTGTCAGTAGGCCGGGACAGGGGATCCTGGGGAACACTGAAGCTTTCTTT; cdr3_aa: CVSRPGQGILGNTEAFF
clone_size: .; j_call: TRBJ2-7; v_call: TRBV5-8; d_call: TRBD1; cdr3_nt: TGTGCCAGCGCTCCCCTCCCGGGACAGAACCTTTGGGAGCAGTACTTC; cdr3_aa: CASAPLPGQNLWEQYF
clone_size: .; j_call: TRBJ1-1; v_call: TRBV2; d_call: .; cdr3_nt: TGTGCCAGCAGCGCCCTTTCAGGGAACACTGAAGCTTTCTTT; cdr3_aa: CASSALSGNTEAFF
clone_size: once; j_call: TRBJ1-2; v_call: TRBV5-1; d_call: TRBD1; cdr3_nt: TGCGCCAGCAGCCTATTGGGAGGAGGGGGCAATGGCTACACCTTC; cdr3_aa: CASSLLGGGGNGYTF
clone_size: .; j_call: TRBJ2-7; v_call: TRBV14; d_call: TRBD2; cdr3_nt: TGTGCCAGCAGCCAAACCCTGGACCTAGCGGGAAGAGCCTACGAGCAGTACTTC; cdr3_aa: CASSQTLDLAGRAYEQYF
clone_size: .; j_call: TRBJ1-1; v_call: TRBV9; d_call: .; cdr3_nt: TGTGCCAGCAGCGCGACAGCGAACACTGAAGCTTTCTTT; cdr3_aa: CASSATANTEAFF
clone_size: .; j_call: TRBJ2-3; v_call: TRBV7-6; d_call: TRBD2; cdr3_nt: TGTGCCAGCAGCCCCCGGGGGGGGTTAAGAGATACGCAGTATTTT; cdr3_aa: CASSPRGGLRDTQYF
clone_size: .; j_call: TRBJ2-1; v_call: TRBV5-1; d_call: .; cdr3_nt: TGCGCCAGCAGCTTGTGGGGGGAAGAGCAGTTCTTC; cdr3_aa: CASSLWGEEQFF
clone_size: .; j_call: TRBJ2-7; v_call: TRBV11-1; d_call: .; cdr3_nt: TGTGCCAGCAGCTTAGAACAATACGAGCAGTACTTC; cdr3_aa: CASSLEQYEQYF
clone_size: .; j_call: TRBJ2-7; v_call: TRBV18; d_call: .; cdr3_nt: TGTGCCAGCTCACCACCGAGCCCGGGGGCCTACGAGCAGTACTTC; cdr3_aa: CASSPPSPGAYEQYF
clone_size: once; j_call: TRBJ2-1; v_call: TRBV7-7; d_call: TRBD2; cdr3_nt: TGTGCCAGCAGCTTATTCCCCGGTCTAGCGGTCTACAATGAGCAGTTCTTC; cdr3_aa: CASSLFPGLAVYNEQFF
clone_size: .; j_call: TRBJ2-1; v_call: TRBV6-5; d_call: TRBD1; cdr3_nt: TGTGCCAGCAGTCGACAGGGAAGCATCTACAATGAGCAGTTCTTC; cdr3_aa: CASSRQGSIYNEQFF
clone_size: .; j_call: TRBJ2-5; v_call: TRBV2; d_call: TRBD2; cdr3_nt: TGTGCCAGCAGTGAAGACTCTAGCGGAGACCAAGAGACCCAGTACTTC; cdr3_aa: CASSEDSSGDQETQYF
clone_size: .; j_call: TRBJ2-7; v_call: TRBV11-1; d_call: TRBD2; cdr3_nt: TGTGCCAGCAGCTCGACTAGCGGTAACTACGAGCAGTACTTC; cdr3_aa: CASSSTSGNYEQYF
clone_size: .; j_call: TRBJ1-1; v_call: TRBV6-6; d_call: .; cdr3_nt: TGTGCCAGCAGTTACCAGACTGGCACTGAAGCTTTCTTT; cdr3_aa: CASSYQTGTEAFF
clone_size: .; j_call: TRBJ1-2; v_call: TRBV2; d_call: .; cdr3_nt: TGTGCCAGCAGTGTTGGTCTTGGACTCAGTAACTATGGCTACACCTTC; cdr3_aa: CASSVGLGLSNYGYTF
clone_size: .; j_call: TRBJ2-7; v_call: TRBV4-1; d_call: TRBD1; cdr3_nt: TGCGCCAGCAGCCAGGGCCTGGGACAGGGGGGGGTCGAGCAGTACTTC; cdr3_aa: CASSQGLGQGGVEQYF
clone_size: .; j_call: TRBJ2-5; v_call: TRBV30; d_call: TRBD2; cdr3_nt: TGTGCCTCTAGCGGAGGTGGAGAGACCCAGTACTTC; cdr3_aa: CASSGGGETQYF
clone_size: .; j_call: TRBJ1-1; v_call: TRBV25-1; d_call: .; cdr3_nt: TGTGCCAGCAGTGAATATGGGGGGTTCAACACTGAAGCTTTCTTT; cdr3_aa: CASSEYGGFNTEAFF
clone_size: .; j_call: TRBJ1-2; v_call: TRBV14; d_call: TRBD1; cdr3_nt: TGTGCCAGCAGCCAACAGGCAGGGGGCGATGGCTACACCTTC; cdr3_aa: CASSQQAGGDGYTF
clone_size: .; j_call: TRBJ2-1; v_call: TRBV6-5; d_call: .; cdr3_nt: TGTGCCAGCAGTTACTCCACCGGGGACAATGAGCAGTTCTTC; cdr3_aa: CASSYSTGDNEQFF
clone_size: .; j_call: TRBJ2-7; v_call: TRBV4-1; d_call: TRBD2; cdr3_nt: TGCGCCAGCAGCCAAGGGCAGCGGGGGGAGCAGTACTTC; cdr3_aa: CASSQGQRGEQYF
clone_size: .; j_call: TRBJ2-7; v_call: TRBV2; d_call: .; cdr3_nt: TGTGCCAGCAACCCGACAGTCTACGAGCAGTACTTC; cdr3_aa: CASNPTVYEQYF